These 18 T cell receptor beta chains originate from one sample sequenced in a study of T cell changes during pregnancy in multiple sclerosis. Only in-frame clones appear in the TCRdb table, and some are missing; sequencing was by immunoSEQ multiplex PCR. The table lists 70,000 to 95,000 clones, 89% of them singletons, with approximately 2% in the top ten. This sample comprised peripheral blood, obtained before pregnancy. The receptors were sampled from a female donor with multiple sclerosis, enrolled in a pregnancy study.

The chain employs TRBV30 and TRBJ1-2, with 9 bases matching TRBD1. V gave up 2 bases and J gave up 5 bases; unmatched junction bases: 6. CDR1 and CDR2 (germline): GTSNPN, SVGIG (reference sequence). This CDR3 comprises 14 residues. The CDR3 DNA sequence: TGTGCCTGGAGTCCCTGGGACAGGGATTATGGCTACACCTTC. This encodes CAWSPWDRDYGYTF.

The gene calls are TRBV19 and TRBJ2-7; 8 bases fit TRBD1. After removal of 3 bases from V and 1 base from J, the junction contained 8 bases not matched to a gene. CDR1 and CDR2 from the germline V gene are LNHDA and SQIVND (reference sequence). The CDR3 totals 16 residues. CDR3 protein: CASSIFGRGPSYEQYF. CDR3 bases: TGTGCCAGTAGTATCTTTGGCAGGGGGCCATCCTACGAGCAGTACTTC.

The CDR3 region is CASSLLAGVTYEQYF. The CDR3 DNA reads as TGTGCCAGCAGCTTGCTAGCGGGGGTGACCTACGAGCAGTACTTC. The chain employs TRBV11-2 and TRBJ2-7, with 10 bases matching TRBD2. The CDR3 consists of 15 residues. Trimming took 3 bases from V and 2 from J; bases not matched to a gene: 4. From germline, CDR1 is SGHAT and CDR2 FQNNGV.

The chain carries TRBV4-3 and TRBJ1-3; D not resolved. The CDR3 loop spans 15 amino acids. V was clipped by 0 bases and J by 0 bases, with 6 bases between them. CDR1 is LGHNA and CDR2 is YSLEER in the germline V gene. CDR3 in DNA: TGCGCCAGCAGCCAAGAACCAGTCTCTGGAAACACCATATATTTT. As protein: CASSQEPVSGNTIYF.

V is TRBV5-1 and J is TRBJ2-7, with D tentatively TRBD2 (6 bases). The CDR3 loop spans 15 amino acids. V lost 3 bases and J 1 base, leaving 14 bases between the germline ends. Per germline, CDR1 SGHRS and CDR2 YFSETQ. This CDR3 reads CASSWTWGVSYEQYF. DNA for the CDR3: TGCGCCAGCAGCTGGACATGGGGGGTATCCTACGAGCAGTACTTC.

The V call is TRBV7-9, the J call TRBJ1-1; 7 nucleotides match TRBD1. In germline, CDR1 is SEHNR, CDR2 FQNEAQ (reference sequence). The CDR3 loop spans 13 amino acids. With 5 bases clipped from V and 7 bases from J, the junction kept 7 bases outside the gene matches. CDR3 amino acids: CASSLGGQDEAFF. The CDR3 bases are TGTGCCAGCAGCCTAGGTGGACAGGATGAAGCTTTCTTT.

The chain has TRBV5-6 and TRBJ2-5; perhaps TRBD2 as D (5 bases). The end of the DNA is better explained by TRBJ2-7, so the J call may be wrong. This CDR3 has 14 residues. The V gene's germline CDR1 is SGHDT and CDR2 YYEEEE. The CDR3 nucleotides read TGTGCCAGCAGCATGACCGGGAATGCCTACGAGCAGTACTTC. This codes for CASSMTGNAYEQYF.

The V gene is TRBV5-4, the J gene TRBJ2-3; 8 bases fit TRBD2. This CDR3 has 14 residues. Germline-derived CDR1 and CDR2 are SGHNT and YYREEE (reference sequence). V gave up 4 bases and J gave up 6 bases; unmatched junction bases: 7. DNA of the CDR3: TGTGCCAGCAGCCGGGGGGGGTCGGGGGATACGCAGTATTTT. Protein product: CASSRGGSGDTQYF.

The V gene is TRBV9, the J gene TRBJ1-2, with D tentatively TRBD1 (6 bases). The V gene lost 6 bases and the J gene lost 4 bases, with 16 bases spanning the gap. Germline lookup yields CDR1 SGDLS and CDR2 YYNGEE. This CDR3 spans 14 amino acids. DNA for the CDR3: TGTGCCAGCACCCTCGAAGACAGGAGCTATGGCTACACCTTC. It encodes CASTLEDRSYGYTF.

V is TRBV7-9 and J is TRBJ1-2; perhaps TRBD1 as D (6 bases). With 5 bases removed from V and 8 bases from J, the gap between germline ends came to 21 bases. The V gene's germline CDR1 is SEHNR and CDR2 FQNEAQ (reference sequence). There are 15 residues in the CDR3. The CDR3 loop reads CASSPASAGVRGYTF. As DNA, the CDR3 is TGTGCCAGCAGCCCCGCTTCGGCAGGGGTTAGAGGCTACACCTTC.

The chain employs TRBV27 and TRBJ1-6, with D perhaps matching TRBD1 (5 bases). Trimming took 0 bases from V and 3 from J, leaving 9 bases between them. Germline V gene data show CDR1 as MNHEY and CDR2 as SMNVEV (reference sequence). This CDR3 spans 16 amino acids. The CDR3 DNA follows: TGTGCCAGCAGTTTATCATCCGGGGGCTATAATTCACCCCTCCACTTT. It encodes CASSLSSGGYNSPLHF.

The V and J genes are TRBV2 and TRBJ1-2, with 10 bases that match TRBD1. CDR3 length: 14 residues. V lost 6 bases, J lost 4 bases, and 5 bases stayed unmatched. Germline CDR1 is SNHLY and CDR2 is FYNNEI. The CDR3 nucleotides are TGTGCCAGCAGGGCGACAGGGGGCGGCTATGGCTACACCTTC. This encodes CASRATGGGYGYTF.

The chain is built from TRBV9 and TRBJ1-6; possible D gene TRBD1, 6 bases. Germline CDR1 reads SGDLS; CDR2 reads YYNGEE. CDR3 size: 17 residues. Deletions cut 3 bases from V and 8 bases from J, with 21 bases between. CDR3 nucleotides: TGTGCCAGCAGCGCGTACACGGCCGGACAGCTTCATTCACCCCTCCACTTT. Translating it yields CASSAYTAGQLHSPLHF.

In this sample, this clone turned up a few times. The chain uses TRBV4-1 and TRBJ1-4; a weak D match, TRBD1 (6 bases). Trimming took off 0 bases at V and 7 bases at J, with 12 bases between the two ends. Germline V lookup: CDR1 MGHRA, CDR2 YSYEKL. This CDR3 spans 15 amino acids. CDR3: CASSQDRGGSEKLFF. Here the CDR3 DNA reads TGCGCCAGCAGCCAAGACAGGGGAGGGAGTGAAAAACTGTTTTTT.

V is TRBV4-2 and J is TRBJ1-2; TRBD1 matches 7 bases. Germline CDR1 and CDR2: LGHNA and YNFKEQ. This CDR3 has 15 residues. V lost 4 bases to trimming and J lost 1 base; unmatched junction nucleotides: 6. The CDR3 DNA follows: TGTGCCAGCAGCCTTCCGGACAGGAATAACTATGGCTACACCTTC. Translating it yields CASSLPDRNNYGYTF.

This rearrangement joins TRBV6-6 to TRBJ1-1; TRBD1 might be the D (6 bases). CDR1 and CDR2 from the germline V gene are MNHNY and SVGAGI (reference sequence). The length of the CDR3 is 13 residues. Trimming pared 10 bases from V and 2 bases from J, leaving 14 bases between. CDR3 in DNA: TGTGCCATCATGGGACAAACAAACACTGAAGCTTTCTTT. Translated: CAIMGQTNTEAFF.

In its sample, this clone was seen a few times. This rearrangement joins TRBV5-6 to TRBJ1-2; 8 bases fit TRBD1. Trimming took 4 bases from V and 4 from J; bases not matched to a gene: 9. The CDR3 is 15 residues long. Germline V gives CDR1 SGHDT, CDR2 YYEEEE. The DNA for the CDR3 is TGTGCCAGCAGCACCCCGACAGGGGCCGGCTATGGCTACACCTTC. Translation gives CASSTPTGAGYGYTF.

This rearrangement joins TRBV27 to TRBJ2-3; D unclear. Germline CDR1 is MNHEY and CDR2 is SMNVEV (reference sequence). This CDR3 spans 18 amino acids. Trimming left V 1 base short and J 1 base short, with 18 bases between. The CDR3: CASSLYRSAESRTDTQYF. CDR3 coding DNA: TGTGCCAGCAGTTTATATAGGTCGGCGGAGTCCCGCACAGATACGCAGTATTTT.